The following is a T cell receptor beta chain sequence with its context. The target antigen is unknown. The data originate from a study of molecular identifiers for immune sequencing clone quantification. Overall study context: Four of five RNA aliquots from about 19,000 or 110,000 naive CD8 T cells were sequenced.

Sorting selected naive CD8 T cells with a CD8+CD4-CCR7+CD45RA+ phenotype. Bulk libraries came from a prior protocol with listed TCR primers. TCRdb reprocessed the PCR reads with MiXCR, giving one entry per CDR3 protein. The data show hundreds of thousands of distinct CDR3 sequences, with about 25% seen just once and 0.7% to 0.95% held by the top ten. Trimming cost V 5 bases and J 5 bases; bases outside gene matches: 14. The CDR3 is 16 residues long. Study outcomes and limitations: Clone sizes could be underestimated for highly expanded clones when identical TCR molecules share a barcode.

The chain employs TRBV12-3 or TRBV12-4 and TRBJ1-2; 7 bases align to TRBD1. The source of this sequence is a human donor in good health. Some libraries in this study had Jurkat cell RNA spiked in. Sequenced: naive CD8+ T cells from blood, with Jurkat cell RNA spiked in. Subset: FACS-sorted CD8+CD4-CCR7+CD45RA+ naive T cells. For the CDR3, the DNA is TGTGCCAGCAGTCCCCCCCGGCGGGACAGCAGATATGGCTACACCTTC. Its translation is CASSPPRRDSRYGYTF.